These 29 T cell receptor beta chains share one sample of origin, sequenced in a study of neurological immune-mediated disorders. TCRdb used MiXCR to reprocess the 5' RACE reads, holding one entry per CDR3 protein. The sample carries 87,000 or so distinct CDR3 sequences, 3.5% to 4% recorded once. The sequenced sample consisted of PBMCs. The receptors were sampled from a woman under 30 with multiple sclerosis.

This clonotype has at least ten counts. The rearrangement links TRBV7-2 to TRBJ2-3; D could derive from TRBD1 or TRBD2 (5 bases each). In germline, CDR1 is SGHTA, CDR2 FQGNSA. V shed 4 bases and J shed 4 bases, with 12 bases lying between them. The CDR3 length is 14 residues. The CDR3 loop reads CASSSTGGPDTQYF. The DNA for the CDR3 is TGTGCCAGCAGCTCAACTGGGGGTCCAGATACGCAGTATTTT.

This clonotype was counted at least ten times. This chain links TRBV5-1 with TRBJ2-3; 9 bases fit TRBD1. The junction had 3 bases not matched to a gene; V was cut back by 4 bases and J by 3 bases. Germline V gene sequence: CDR1 SGHRS, CDR2 YFSETQ. This CDR3 spans 14 amino acids. DNA for the CDR3: TGCGCCAGCAGCGAGGGACAGGGAACAGATACGCAGTATTTT. It translates to CASSEGQGTDTQYF.

There are many counts of this clonotype. This chain uses TRBV6-1 with TRBJ1-1; D not resolved. V lost 6 bases to trimming and J lost 1 base, with 15 bases between them. Germline loops: CDR1 MNHNS, CDR2 SASEGT. This CDR3 has 15 residues. CDR3: CASREPPRQNTEAFF. CDR3 nucleotides: TGTGCCAGCAGGGAGCCCCCGAGACAGAACACTGAAGCTTTCTTT.

This clonotype was found many times. The chain recombines TRBV2 with TRBJ2-7; TRBD2 aligns across 7 bases. V shed 6 bases and J 7 bases; nucleotides not matched to a gene: 9. CDR1 and CDR2 (germline): SNHLY, FYNNEI. This CDR3 comprises 13 residues. The CDR3 is CASRPGLLEEQYF. CDR3 DNA sequence: TGTGCCAGCAGACCGGGACTATTGGAAGAGCAGTACTTC.

This clonotype was seen just once. V usage is TRBV12-3 or TRBV12-4 and J usage is TRBJ2-2; D call uncertain. V was pared by 7 bases and J by 6 bases, with 9 bases between. The CDR3 contains 12 residues. DNA for the CDR3: TGTGCCAGCACCACCCCGGCCGGGGAGCTGTTTTTT. This translates into CASTTPAGELFF.

At least ten counts were recorded for this clonotype. This rearrangement joins TRBV20-1 to TRBJ2-3; 11 bases agree with TRBD2. Germline trimming cut 3 bases from V and 5 bases from J; bases unmatched to any gene: 7. This CDR3 has 15 amino acids. The V gene's germline CDR1 is DFQATT and CDR2 SNEGSKA (reference sequence). CDR3 DNA sequence: TGCAGTGCTAGGAGACTAGCGGGAATTGGAGATACGCAGTATTTT. It encodes CSARRLAGIGDTQYF.

J is TRBJ2-5 and V is TRBV7-9; 10 nucleotides match TRBD1. Germline V gene data show CDR1 as SEHNR and CDR2 as FQNEAQ (reference sequence). Losses at the gene ends were 5 bases for V and 0 bases for J; bases not matched to a gene: 6. This CDR3 has 16 residues. CDR3 DNA sequence: TGTGCCAGCAGCCCCGGGACAGGGGCGTACCAAGAGACCCAGTACTTC. This sequence encodes CASSPGTGAYQETQYF. Based on the CDR3 plus reference TRBV7-9 and TRBJ2-5, the full variable domain is DTGVSQNPRHKITKRGQNVTFRCDPISEHNRLYWYRQTLGQGPEFLTYFQNEAQLEKSRLLSDRFSAERPKGSFSTLEIQRTEQGDSAMYLCASSPGTGAYQETQYFGPGTRLLVL.

This clonotype was seen many times. J is TRBJ1-1 and V is TRBV7-6; 7 bases map to TRBD1. In germline, CDR1 is SGHVS, CDR2 FNYEAQ. Trimming took 4 bases from V and 2 from J; bases not matched to a gene: 4. This CDR3 region has 14 residues. This CDR3 is CASSSGQINTEAFF. CDR3 nucleotides: TGTGCCAGCAGCTCGGGACAGATCAACACTGAAGCTTTCTTT.

The sample holds many counts of this clonotype. This chain uses TRBV7-8 with TRBJ1-1; no definite D call. The CDR3 is made up of 12 amino acids. Germline loops: CDR1 SGHVS, CDR2 FQNEAQ. Trimming pared 8 bases from V and 0 bases from J, leaving 7 bases between. Written as DNA, the CDR3 is TGTGCCAGCGGCAGATTGAACACTGAAGCTTTCTTT. Amino acid sequence: CASGRLNTEAFF.

The table lists this clonotype with many counts. The J gene is TRBJ2-1, the V gene TRBV6-6; TRBD2 aligns across 14 bases. The ends lost 7 bases at V and 8 bases at J; junction bases unmatched: 4. The CDR3 is 14 residues long. CDR1 is MNHNY, CDR2 SVGAGI, per germline (reference sequence). CDR3 nucleotides: TGTGCCAGCACGGGGACTAGCGGGAGCGATGAGCAGTTCTTC. Translating gives CASTGTSGSDEQFF.

This clonotype was seen many times. This chain joins TRBV25-1 and TRBJ2-1; 9 nucleotides line up with TRBD2. The CDR3 sequence is 14 residues long. Losses at the gene ends were 7 bases for V and 7 bases for J; bases not matched to a gene: 8. Germline values: CDR1 MGHDK, CDR2 SYGVNS. CDR3 sequence reads: CASTPSGKMNEQFF. Here the CDR3 DNA reads TGTGCCAGCACCCCTAGCGGGAAAATGAATGAGCAGTTCTTC.

This clonotype was counted at least ten times. V usage is TRBV5-1 and J usage is TRBJ1-2, with D possibly being TRBD1 (5 bases). This CDR3 has 18 amino acids. V lost 0 bases and J lost 6, with 24 bases in between. In germline, CDR1 is SGHRS, CDR2 YFSETQ. CDR3 region: CASSLVPGHDPLGNGYTF. In nucleotides, the CDR3 is TGCGCCAGCAGCTTGGTACCAGGGCACGACCCCTTAGGGAATGGCTACACCTTC.

Ten or more counts support this clonotype. The chain couples TRBV6-5 to TRBJ2-7; 8 bases line up with TRBD2. The V gene end was trimmed by 8 bases and the J gene end by 7 bases; junction bases not matched to a gene: 7. Germline V CDR1 and CDR2: MNHEY, SVGAGI. This CDR3 region has 12 residues. CDR3: CASYGRAGEQYF. In DNA form, the CDR3 reads TGTGCCAGCTACGGGAGGGCCGGTGAGCAGTACTTC.

Only a few counts were recorded for this clonotype. This CDR3 reads CASSLSGTGNTEAFF. The CDR3 DNA reads as TGTGCCAGCTCACTCTCCGGGACAGGGAACACTGAAGCTTTCTTT. The rearrangement uses TRBV18 and TRBJ1-1; TRBD1 matches 8 bases. This CDR3 comprises 15 residues. The V and J ends lost 4 bases and 1 base, in that order; junction bases with no gene match: 5. Germline CDR1 and CDR2: KGHSH and LQKENI. The full variable domain, with the rest looked up from reference TRBV18 and TRBJ1-1, is NAGVMQNPRHLVRRRGQEARLRCSPMKGHSHVYWYRQLPEEGLKFMVYLQKENIIDESGMPKERFSAEFPKEGPSILRIQQVVRGDSAAYFCASSLSGTGNTEAFFGQGTRLTVV.

The chain recombines TRBV3-1 with TRBJ1-1, with D maybe TRBD1 (5 bases). CDR3 length: 15 amino acids. Per germline, CDR1 LGHDT and CDR2 YNNKEL (reference sequence). Trimming cost V 4 bases and J 5 bases, with 17 bases left between them. The CDR3 sequence is CASSPRGRGGTEAFF. The CDR3 DNA reads as TGTGCCAGCAGCCCCCGGGGTAGGGGAGGTACTGAAGCTTTCTTT. Supplemented by reference TRBV3-1 and TRBJ1-1, the full variable domain reads DTAVSQTPKYLVTQMGNDKSIKCEQNLGHDTMYWYKQDSKKFLKIMFSYNNKELIINETVPNRFSPKSPDKAHLNLHINSLELGDSAVYFCASSPRGRGGTEAFFGQGTRLTVV.

V usage is TRBV20-1 and J usage is TRBJ2-7, with D unclear. Germline CDR1 is DFQATT and CDR2 is SNEGSKA (reference sequence). The germline V and J ends were trimmed by 3 bases and 0 bases, with 18 bases remaining between them. The CDR3 loop spans 16 amino acids. CDR3 region: CSASSQSKYHSYEQYF. CDR3 sequence (DNA): TGCAGTGCTAGTAGCCAAAGCAAGTACCACTCCTACGAGCAGTACTTC.

The CDR3 bases are TGTGCCAGCAGCGCTTTCGACAGGGGCCAAGAGACCCAGTACTTC. Amino acids: CASSAFDRGQETQYF. This chain joins TRBV7-9 and TRBJ2-5; 8 bases agree with TRBD1. The CDR3 is 15 residues long. J was trimmed by 1 base and V by 5 bases; bases with no gene match: 6. The germline V gene encodes CDR1 SEHNR and CDR2 FQNEAQ (reference sequence).

This clonotype was recorded at least ten times. CDR3 sequence (DNA): TGTGCCTGGAGCAAAGGGGGATCTTACAATGAGCAGTTCTTC. Protein product: CAWSKGGSYNEQFF. The chain is built from TRBV30 and TRBJ2-1, with D perhaps TRBD1 (6 bases). V shed 3 bases and J shed 4 bases, with 13 bases lying between them. There are 14 residues in the CDR3. CDR1 and CDR2 (germline): GTSNPN, SVGIG (reference sequence).

In its sample, this clonotype was seen many times. An end of the junction differs from the germline gene, which may be a read error. The gene calls are TRBV7-2 and TRBJ2-1; D gene ambiguous. Germline values: CDR1 SGHTA, CDR2 FQGNSA. The CDR3 sequence is 14 residues long. The CDR3 nucleotides are TGTGCCAGCAGCTTAGCGCTACTTTACAGTGAGCAGTTCTTC. Protein sequence: CASSLALLYSEQFF. The full variable domain, in which reference TRBV7-2 and TRBJ2-1 provide the parts outside the CDR3, is GAGVSQSPSNKVTEKGKDVELRCDPISGHTALYWYRQSLGQGLEFLIYFQGNSAPDKSGLPSDRFSAERTGGSVSTLTIQRTQQEDSAVYLCASSLALLYSEQFFGPGTRLTVL.

The chain couples TRBV20-1 to TRBJ1-2; D gene ambiguous. The germline V gene has CDR1 DFQATT and CDR2 SNEGSKA (reference sequence). The CDR3 totals 16 residues. The V end lost 6 bases, the J end lost 3 bases, and 23 bases lay between the germline ends. CDR3 in DNA: TGCAGTGCGCGCACGGCAAGGGCAGATTCTCACTATGGCTACACCTTC. The encoded protein is CSARTARADSHYGYTF.

The sample holds many counts of this clonotype. The chain couples TRBV2 to TRBJ2-7; D unresolved. CDR1 is SNHLY and CDR2 is FYNNEI in the germline V gene. Trimming removed 4 bases from V and 3 bases from J, with 7 bases in between. The CDR3 sequence is 12 residues long. CDR3 bases: TGTGCCAGCAGTGCGGTCTACTACGAGCAGTACTTC. It yields the protein CASSAVYYEQYF.

This clonotype came up many times. This chain connects TRBV10-2 to TRBJ1-3; a weak D match, TRBD1 (6 bases). The CDR3 length is 16 residues. Per the germline V gene, CDR1 is WSHSY and CDR2 is SAAADI. V lost 0 bases and J lost 8, with 17 bases in between. The DNA of the CDR3 is TGCGCCAGCAGTGAGTCCGTGGGGACAACCTTGGACACCATATATTTT. Its translation is CASSESVGTTLDTIYF.

This clonotype was counted many times. This chain links TRBV18 with TRBJ1-2; D is ambiguous. The CDR3 covers 16 residues. Per the germline V gene, CDR1 is KGHSH and CDR2 is LQKENI. V was cut by 2 bases and J by 2 bases, with 15 bases left in between. The CDR3 nucleotides read TGTGCCAGCTCACCAGAGACAAAGGTGGCCAACTATGGCTACACCTTC. Encoded protein: CASSPETKVANYGYTF.

This clonotype occurred many times. The rearrangement joins TRBV9 to TRBJ2-1, with unresolved D. The CDR3 is 14 amino acids. Germline V gene lookup returns CDR1 SGDLS and CDR2 YYNGEE. The V gene lost 0 bases and the J gene lost 6 bases, with 10 bases spanning the gap. The CDR3 here is CASSVGSTSNEQFF. As DNA, the CDR3 is TGTGCCAGCAGCGTAGGGTCTACGAGCAATGAGCAGTTCTTC.

The chain recombines TRBV5-1 with TRBJ2-3; 8 bases line up with TRBD2. Germline V lookup: CDR1 SGHRS, CDR2 YFSETQ. After removal of 4 bases from V and 0 bases from J, the junction contained 13 bases not matched to a gene. The CDR3 is 18 residues long. The DNA for the CDR3 is TGCGCCAGCAGCATAATGACTAGCGCAAAAGCTAGCACAGATACGCAGTATTTT. Encoded protein: CASSIMTSAKASTDTQYF. Looking up the rest from reference TRBV5-1 and TRBJ2-3 gives the full variable domain: KAGVTQTPRYLIKTRGQQVTLSCSPISGHRSVSWYQQTPGQGLQFLFEYFSETQRNKGNFPGRFSGRQFSNSRSEMNVSTLELGDSALYLCASSIMTSAKASTDTQYFGPGTRLTVL.

This clonotype was counted at least ten times. The V and J genes are TRBV5-1 and TRBJ2-3; no definite D call. Germline V lookup: CDR1 SGHRS, CDR2 YFSETQ. This CDR3 has 11 residues. Trimming took 0 bases from V and 14 from J, leaving 10 bases between them. In DNA, the CDR3 is TGCGCCAGCAGCTTGGCCGAACAGCGGTATTTT. Protein: CASSLAEQRYF.

This clonotype came up a few times. The rearrangement links TRBV20-1 to TRBJ2-1; possibly TRBD2 for D (6 bases). Trimming removed 5 bases from V and 3 bases from J, with 11 bases in between. Germline CDR1 DFQATT, CDR2 SNEGSKA (reference sequence). The CDR3 loop spans 13 amino acids. The CDR3 loop reads CSASGLNYNEQFF. CDR3 coding DNA: TGCAGTGCTTCGGGACTCAACTACAATGAGCAGTTCTTC.

This clonotype appeared many times. The rearrangement links TRBV20-1 to TRBJ2-2; weak D call: TRBD1 (6 bases). CDR3 length: 13 amino acids. V was shortened by 3 bases and J by 4 bases, with 9 bases between the two germline ends. CDR1 is DFQATT and CDR2 is SNEGSKA in the germline V gene (reference sequence). CDR3: CSARLGGTGELFF. CDR3 sequence (DNA): TGCAGTGCTAGGTTAGGGGGCACCGGGGAGCTGTTTTTT.

This clonotype came up many times. J is TRBJ2-5 and V is TRBV3-1; 9 nucleotides align to TRBD2. Per germline, CDR1 LGHDT and CDR2 YNNKEL (reference sequence). The length of the CDR3 is 15 residues. V lost 3 bases, J lost 5 bases, and 7 bases stayed unmatched. The CDR3 region has the DNA TGTGCCAGCAGCCAGCGCCTAGCGGGGACGGAGACCCAGTACTTC. Encoded protein: CASSQRLAGTETQYF.